The rows below give T cell receptor beta chains drawn from one sample of a study of technical replicates of blood from several donors. Profiled with immunoSEQ multiplex PCR; TCRdb holds only in-frame clones, not every one. The table lists about 70,000 clones, approximately 96% of them singletons. Sequenced: T cells isolated from PBMCs. These receptors originate from a human donor in good health. Both conserved end residues are part of each CDR3. D genes are given only for firm matches. Clone sizes are given selectively: once, few, many, or a class where the clone is expanded.

d_gene | j_gene | v_gene | abundance | CDR3aa | CDR3nt
TRBD2 | TRBJ2-7 | TRBV5-1 | once | CASSSGTSGFYEQYF | TGCGCCAGCAGCTCCGGGACTAGCGGATTCTACGAGCAGTACTTC
NA | TRBJ1-1 | TRBV7-9 | NA | CASRYPGPPNTEAFF | TGTGCCAGCAGATATCCAGGGCCCCCTAACACTGAAGCTTTCTTT
NA | TRBJ2-7 | TRBV7-8 | NA | CASSLPPARGEQYF | TGTGCCAGCAGCCTCCCCCCAGCTAGGGGCGAGCAGTACTTC
TRBD1 | TRBJ1-5 | TRBV28 | NA | CASSPGTGIQPQHF | TGTGCCAGCAGTCCTGGGACAGGAATTCAGCCCCAGCATTTT
NA | TRBJ1-3 | TRBV5-1 | once | CASRAGYSGNTIYF | TGCGCCAGCAGAGCGGGGTACTCTGGAAACACCATATATTTT
TRBD1 | TRBJ2-1 | TRBV27 | NA | CASSLYYRGLNNEQFF | TGTGCCAGCAGTTTATACTACAGGGGATTAAACAATGAGCAGTTCTTC
NA | TRBJ1-1 | TRBV11-2 | NA | CASSLGELMAGTEAFF | TGTGCCAGCAGCTTAGGGGAGCTAATGGCAGGAACTGAAGCTTTCTTT
TRBD2 | TRBJ2-1 | TRBV4-1 | NA | CASSKPGLAGYEQFF | TGCGCCAGCAGCAAACCGGGACTAGCGGGGTATGAGCAGTTCTTC
TRBD1 | TRBJ1-2 | TRBV6-6 | NA | CASSYSGQNYGYTF | TGTGCCAGCAGTTACTCGGGACAGAACTATGGCTACACCTTC
TRBD2 | TRBJ2-5 | TRBV7-9 | NA | CASNSGMFQETQYF | TGTGCCAGCAACAGCGGGATGTTCCAAGAGACCCAGTACTTC
TRBD1 | TRBJ2-7 | TRBV6-6 | NA | CASSYPGQATYEQYF | TGTGCCAGCAGTTACCCGGGACAGGCGACCTACGAGCAGTACTTC
NA | TRBJ1-5 | TRBV28 | NA | CASSLHKDSTQVSFPQHF | TGTGCCAGCAGTTTACATAAGGACAGCACCCAGGTATCATTTCCCCAGCATTTT
TRBD1 | TRBJ1-1 | TRBV4-1 | NA | CASSHLQGQGKTEAFF | TGCGCCAGCAGCCACCTCCAGGGACAGGGGAAAACTGAAGCTTTCTTT
NA | TRBJ1-1 | TRBV6-5 | NA | CASSYRGMRVDKAFF | TGTGCCAGCAGTTACCGAGGAATGAGGGTCGACAAAGCTTTCTTT
TRBD1 | TRBJ1-1 | TRBV5-1 | once | CASRPTDRVITEAFF | TGCGCCAGCAGGCCAACCGACAGGGTGATCACTGAAGCTTTCTTT
NA | TRBJ2-5 | TRBV4-1 | NA | CASSQDYTGETQYF | TGCGCCAGCAGCCAAGACTATACGGGGGAGACCCAGTACTTC
NA | TRBJ2-3 | TRBV2 | once | CASIFGGITDTQYF | TGTGCCAGCATCTTCGGAGGGATTACAGATACGCAGTATTTT
NA | TRBJ1-6 | TRBV5-4 | NA | CASSQRDTNSPLHF | TGTGCCAGCAGCCAACGGGACACCAATTCACCCCTCCACTTT
TRBD2 | TRBJ2-5 | TRBV5-1 | NA | CASGRAGGPRGETQYF | TGCGCCAGTGGAAGAGCGGGAGGGCCGCGAGGAGAGACCCAGTACTTC
NA | TRBJ2-2 | TRBV5-6 | once | CASSSFTRAGELFF | TGTGCCAGCAGCTCCTTTACTAGGGCCGGGGAGCTGTTTTTT
TRBD1 | TRBJ2-7 | TRBV6-5 | NA | CASSYAWTGVYEQYF | TGTGCCAGCAGTTACGCCTGGACAGGGGTCTACGAGCAGTACTTC
NA | TRBJ2-1 | TRBV6-5 | NA | CASRKEQDIKNEQFF | TGTGCCAGCAGAAAGGAACAAGACATTAAGAATGAGCAGTTCTTC
NA | TRBJ1-2 | TRBV27 | NA | CASSLYVGSGGYTF | TGTGCCAGCAGTTTATATGTGGGATCGGGGGGCTACACCTTC
TRBD1 | TRBJ2-2 | TRBV28 | NA | CASGTAGGRTGELFF | TGTGCCAGCGGGACTGCAGGGGGCCGGACCGGGGAGCTGTTTTTT
NA | TRBJ1-2 | TRBV30 | NA | CAWSVFWGRDYGYTF | TGTGCCTGGAGTGTATTTTGGGGGCGCGACTATGGCTACACCTTC
TRBD1 | TRBJ2-7 | TRBV6-5 | NA | CASTKPGQSYEQYF | TGTGCCAGCACCAAACCGGGACAGTCCTACGAGCAGTACTTC
NA | TRBJ1-5 | TRBV6-4 | NA | CASSERARQPQHF | TGTGCCAGCAGTGAGAGGGCCCGTCAGCCCCAGCATTTT
NA | TRBJ1-5 | TRBV6-5 | NA | CASSYSVKNNQPQHF | TGTGCCAGCAGTTATTCGGTTAAAAACAATCAGCCCCAGCATTTT
TRBD1 | TRBJ1-2 | TRBV29-1 | NA | CSAIDRDRGYTF | TGCAGCGCGATTGACAGGGACAGGGGCTACACCTTC
NA | TRBJ1-4 | TRBV11-1 | NA | CASSSRGTFESANEKLFF | TGTGCCAGCAGCTCCCGGGGAACCTTTGAATCAGCTAATGAAAAACTGTTTTTT
NA | TRBJ1-1 | TRBV6-6 | NA | CASSLTRQINTEAFF | TGTGCCAGCAGCTTAACCCGACAGATAAACACTGAAGCTTTCTTT
TRBD1 | TRBJ2-7 | TRBV11-3 | NA | CASSIPSGTGYHEQYF | TGTGCCAGCAGCATACCGTCCGGGACAGGGTACCACGAGCAGTACTTC
NA | TRBJ2-3 | TRBV7-8 | NA | CASSPMGADTQYF | TGTGCCAGCAGCCCCATGGGGGCCGATACGCAGTATTTT
TRBD1 | TRBJ1-5 | TRBV4-2 | NA | CASSQRTGTGQPQHF | TGTGCCAGCAGCCAAAGGACAGGGACGGGTCAGCCCCAGCATTTT
NA | TRBJ2-7 | TRBV5-1 | once | CASSLEPHEQYF | TGCGCCAGCAGCTTGGAGCCCCACGAGCAGTACTTC
NA | TRBJ2-3 | TRBV5-1 | NA | CASSLARDSTDTQYF | TGCGCCAGCAGCTTGGCCCGGGATTCCACAGATACGCAGTATTTT
TRBD2 | TRBJ2-5 | TRBV5-1 | NA | CASSSAGGVETQYF | TGCGCCAGCAGCTCCGCGGGGGGGGTAGAGACCCAGTACTTC
TRBD2 | TRBJ2-1 | TRBV27 | NA | CASSLVGLAGGPSSEQFF | TGTGCCAGCAGTTTAGTGGGACTAGCGGGAGGGCCAAGTAGTGAGCAGTTCTTC
NA | TRBJ1-5 | TRBV7-2 | NA | CASSLEAGPQHF | TGTGCCAGCAGCTTAGAAGCGGGGCCCCAGCATTTT
NA | TRBJ2-2 | TRBV6-5 | NA | CASRTRGDTGELFF | TGTGCCAGCAGAACCCGCGGGGATACCGGGGAGCTGTTTTTT
TRBD1 | TRBJ1-1 | TRBV4-1 | NA | CASSHPWEGGITEAFF | TGCGCCAGCAGCCACCCCTGGGAAGGGGGCATCACTGAAGCTTTCTTT
TRBD1 | TRBJ2-7 | TRBV13 | NA | CASSPDRGNSYEQYF | TGTGCCAGCAGCCCGGACAGGGGAAATTCCTACGAGCAGTACTTC
NA | TRBJ1-5 | TRBV12-5 | NA | CASGSGRGKSSNQPQHF | TGTGCTAGTGGTTCCGGCCGAGGGAAAAGCAGCAATCAGCCCCAGCATTTT
TRBD2 | TRBJ2-5 | TRBV5-6 | NA | CASSLVIGTSKETQYF | TGTGCCAGCAGCTTGGTTATCGGGACTAGCAAAGAGACCCAGTACTTC
TRBD1 | TRBJ1-5 | TRBV27 | NA | CASSLQPGQGSQPQHF | TGTGCCAGCAGTTTACAGCCGGGACAGGGGAGTCAGCCCCAGCATTTT
NA | TRBJ1-3 | TRBV6-1 | once | CASSERYPGSGNTIYF | TGTGCCAGCAGTGAAAGATACCCCGGGTCTGGAAACACCATATATTTT
NA | TRBJ2-7 | TRBV29-1 | once | CSVDGGALGEQYF | TGCAGCGTTGACGGTGGGGCGCTTGGCGAGCAGTACTTC
TRBD1 | TRBJ1-2 | TRBV10-3 | NA | CAISDVGQVKGYTF | TGTGCCATCAGTGACGTGGGACAGGTAAAAGGCTACACCTTC